These 9 T cell receptor beta chains were sequenced from one sample in a study of regulatory T cells in long-lasting Graves disease. Building the TCR beta libraries relied on iRepertoire HTBI primers, and CDR3 regions underwent Arm-PCR. TCRdb redid the calling of the multiplex PCR reads with MiXCR, one entry per CDR3 protein. The table has 300,000 to 400,000 distinct CDR3 sequences, about 14% seen once. This sample's time point: newly diagnosed GD, antithyroid drugs for less than 3 months. Extracted PBMC RNA gave rise to the TCR library. The sequencing here drew on peripheral blood mononuclear cells (PBMCs), taken at new diagnosis, from a patient treated with antithyroid drugs. The source of these receptors is a female donor with Graves disease.

This clonotype appeared a few times. The J gene is TRBJ1-1, the V gene TRBV29-1, with D unclear. Germline V lookup: CDR1 SQVTM, CDR2 ANQGSEA. The CDR3 has 11 residues. Trimming shortened V by 7 bases and J by 1 base, and 7 bases separated the two germline ends. CDR3 loop: CSGSWNTEAFF. The CDR3 DNA reads as TGCAGCGGTTCTTGGAACACTGAAGCTTTCTTT.

On this clonotype itself: A clone one base away is much larger, so this may be a read error. The chain joins TRBV6-1 to TRBJ2-7, with D possibly being TRBD1 (8 bases). CDR3 length: 14 amino acids. V lost 5 bases and J lost 7, with 18 bases in between. Germline V gene lookup returns CDR1 MNHNS and CDR2 SASEGT. CDR3 nucleotides: TGTGCCAGCAGTCCCACCTACAGGGGGGGGGAGCAGTACTTC. Protein: CASSPTYRGGEQYF.

This clonotype occurred a few times. The chain recombines TRBV12-3 or TRBV12-4 with TRBJ1-1; TRBD1 matches at 8 bases. The CDR3 runs 12 residues. Unmatched junction bases numbered 6, after V lost 10 bases and J lost 5 bases. The CDR3 spells CATTGGRTEAFF. CDR3 DNA: TGTGCCACTACAGGGGGTCGGACTGAAGCTTTCTTT.

At least ten counts were recorded for this clonotype. The chain combines TRBV7-2 with TRBJ2-1; 10 bases fit TRBD2. Germline V gene sequence: CDR1 SGHTA, CDR2 FQGNSA. The CDR3 contains 13 residues. Losses at the gene ends were 6 bases for V and 7 bases for J; bases not matched to a gene: 3. The CDR3 spells CASRLAGTNEQFF. The CDR3 DNA reads TGTGCCAGCAGACTAGCGGGAACGAATGAGCAGTTCTTC. Supplemented by reference TRBV7-2 and TRBJ2-1, the full variable domain reads GAGVSQSPSNKVTEKGKDVELRCDPISGHTALYWYRQSLGQGLEFLIYFQGNSAPDKSGLPSDRFSAERTGGSVSTLTIQRTQQEDSAVYLCASRLAGTNEQFFGPGTRLTVL.

About this clonotype: A read error may explain this, as a much larger clone is one base away. A read error is likely, as this CDR3 ends without the conserved phenylalanine or tryptophan. The chain links TRBV19 to TRBJ2-1, with TRBD2 as a possible D gene (6 bases). The CDR3 has 13 residues. V was shortened by 7 bases and J by 10 bases, with 17 bases between the two germline ends. Germline values: CDR1 LNHDA, CDR2 SQIVND (reference sequence). CDR3 amino acids: CASMGLNTWEQFS. The CDR3 nucleotides are TGTGCCAGTATGGGACTGAATACTTGGGAGCAGTTCTCC.

This clonotype has at least ten counts. The chain carries TRBV7-8 and TRBJ1-2; a possible D gene is TRBD1 (6 bases). The CDR3 consists of 15 residues. CDR1 and CDR2 from the germline V gene are SGHVS and FQNEAQ. V dropped 6 bases and J dropped 7 bases, with 21 bases sitting between them. The DNA for the CDR3 is TGTGCCAGCAGAGGGGGGGGAGAGAACAGGTTTGGCTACACCTTC. Translation: CASRGGGENRFGYTF.

As for this clonotype: This likely came from a read error, as a far larger clone is one base away. The chain has TRBV6-1 and TRBJ2-1; D perhaps matches TRBD1 (6 bases). The DNA end favors TRBJ2-5, so the J call may be wrong. The CDR3 is made up of 18 amino acids. The germline CDR1 and CDR2 sequences are MNHNS and SASEGT. DNA of the CDR3: TGTGCCAGCAATCCCTATCCCGGGGCAAGGACAGTCCGGCAGACCCAGTACTTC. Its protein is CASNPYPGARTVRQTQYF.

This clonotype was seen at least ten times. The chain combines TRBV6-5 with TRBJ2-7; 8 nucleotides line up with TRBD2. The CDR3 extends over 14 amino acids. Trimming at V came to 4 bases and at J to 2 bases, leaving 4 bases not matched to a gene. From germline, CDR1 is MNHEY and CDR2 SVGAGI. This CDR3 is CASSLAGTTYEQYF. DNA for the CDR3: TGTGCCAGCAGTTTAGCGGGAACTACCTACGAGCAGTACTTC.

This clonotype occurred many times. The rearrangement joins TRBV28 to TRBJ2-2, with TRBD2 matching 11 bases. Losses at the gene ends were 10 bases for V and 1 base for J; bases not matched to a gene: 5. The CDR3 runs 15 residues. Germline assignment: CDR1 MDHEN and CDR2 SYDVKM. The CDR3 is CATPTSGENTGELFF. CDR3 nucleotide sequence: TGTGCCACCCCGACTAGCGGGGAGAACACCGGGGAGCTGTTTTTT.